This T cell receptor (beta chain) was observed in a study of PD-1 blockade in classical Hodgkin lymphoma. Described time point: cycle 4 day 1 (C4D1), after about 6 weeks of nivolumab. All the patients suffered relapse after autologous stem cell transplantation, and brentuximab vedotin exposure differed. The assay was immunoSEQ multiplex PCR, and TCRdb's table has in-frame clones only and misses some. The table has 64,000 or so clones, roughly nine tenths seen once. V dropped 0 bases and J dropped 4 bases, with 10 bases sitting between them. Looked up from germline, CDR1 is SGHTA and CDR2 is FQGNSA. The CDR3 is 15 residues long.

Sequenced material: peripheral blood mononuclear cells (PBMCs), taken before the fourth cycle of nivolumab. J is TRBJ2-1 and V is TRBV7-2; possibly TRBD1 or TRBD2 for D (5 bases each). This receptor was obtained from a human donor with classical Hodgkin lymphoma. CDR3 sequence reads: CASSLASGGYNEQFF. The CDR3 DNA reads TGTGCCAGCAGCTTAGCTTCTGGGGGATACAATGAGCAGTTCTTC.